This TCR beta chain was captured by sequencing in a study of technical replicates of blood from a few donors. This clone was counted a single time. The assay was immunoSEQ multiplex PCR, and TCRdb's table has in-frame clones only and misses some. The sample consists of about 100,000 clones, under 97% of them appearing once. There are 15 residues in the CDR3. Trimming pared 6 bases from V and 0 bases from J, leaving 15 bases between. From germline, CDR1 is ENHRY and CDR2 SYGVKD. The chain carries TRBV10-3 and TRBJ2-7; TRBD1 might be the D (5 bases). The TCR originated in a human donor in good health. The sample comprised T cells isolated from PBMCs. The CDR3 is CAISQTETLSYEQYF. The CDR3 DNA reads as TGTGCCATCAGCCAGACAGAGACTCTCTCCTACGAGCAGTACTTC.